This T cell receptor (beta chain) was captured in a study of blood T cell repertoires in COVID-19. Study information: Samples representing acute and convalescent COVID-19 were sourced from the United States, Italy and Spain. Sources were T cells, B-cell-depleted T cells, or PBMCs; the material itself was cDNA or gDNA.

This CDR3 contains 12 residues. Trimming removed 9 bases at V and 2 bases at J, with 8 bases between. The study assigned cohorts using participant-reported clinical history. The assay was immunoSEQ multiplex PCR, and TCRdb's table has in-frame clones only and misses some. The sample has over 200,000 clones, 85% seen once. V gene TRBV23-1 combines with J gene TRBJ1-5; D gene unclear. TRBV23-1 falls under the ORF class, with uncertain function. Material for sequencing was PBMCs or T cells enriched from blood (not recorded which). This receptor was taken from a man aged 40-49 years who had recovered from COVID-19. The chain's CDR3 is CARAKGNQPQHF. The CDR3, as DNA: TGCGCCAGAGCGAAGGGCAATCAGCCCCAGCATTTT.